The 2 T cell receptor beta chains below come from one sample, sequenced in a study of blood T cell repertoires in COVID-19. Profiling relied on immunoSEQ multiplex PCR, and the TCRdb table lists in-frame clones only, not all of them. This sample has a few hundred thousand clones, with 86% found just once. The sample taken for sequencing was peripheral blood. These receptors came from a woman between 65 and 79 years old with COVID-19, enrolled during active disease.

This rearrangement joins TRBV20-1 to TRBJ2-5; TRBD2 matches 13 bases. The germline gives CDR1 DFQATT, CDR2 SNEGSKA (reference sequence). There are 18 residues in the CDR3. The trim removed 3 bases at V and 3 bases at J, leaving 13 bases unmatched. For the CDR3, the DNA is TGCAGTGCTAGTTCCCCCAACCCCACTAGCGGGGGGGAAGAGACCCAGTACTTC. Translated: CSASSPNPTSGGEETQYF.

The chain combines TRBV19 with TRBJ1-5, with unresolved D. This CDR3 comprises 13 residues. The germline gives CDR1 LNHDA, CDR2 SQIVND (reference sequence). V gave up 1 base and J gave up 7 bases, with 8 bases separating them. The chain's CDR3 is CASSIGAEQPQHF. CDR3 nucleotides: TGTGCCAGTAGTATAGGGGCAGAGCAGCCCCAGCATTTT.